These 30 T cell receptor beta chains came from one sample sequenced in a study of naive CD8 T cells in extremely preterm neonates. Method: immunoSEQ multiplex PCR; TCRdb's copy keeps in-frame clones and lacks some. This sample carries around 5,000 clones, around 97% of them seen once, and the ten largest clones take around 0.56%. Elective cesarean births at roughly 35-43 weeks, without labor or membrane rupture, supplied the cord blood. Sequenced material: naive CD8+ T cells from cord blood. These receptors all come from a newborn in good health.

The V and J genes are TRBV4-3 and TRBJ2-1, with TRBD2 as a possible D gene (5 bases). Between the trimmed V and J ends, which lost 1 base and 2 bases, there was a span of 15 bases. Germline V gives CDR1 LGHNA, CDR2 YSLEER. This CDR3 is built from 17 residues. The CDR3 DNA sequence: TGCGCCAGCAGCCAAGCGACCCCGACTACCACCTACAATGAGCAGTTCTTC. This gives the protein CASSQATPTTTYNEQFF.

The V call is TRBV27, the J call TRBJ2-7; a weak D match, TRBD2 (6 bases). In germline, CDR1 is MNHEY, CDR2 SMNVEV (reference sequence). CDR3 size: 11 residues. Trimming shortened V by 7 bases and J by 6 bases, and 10 bases separated the two germline ends. Written as DNA, the CDR3 is TGTGCCAGCACCCAGGGAGGCGAGCAGTACTTC. Encoded protein: CASTQGGEQYF.

V and J are TRBV11-2 and TRBJ1-1, with TRBD1 as a possible D gene (5 bases). V gave up 1 base and J gave up 6 bases, with 15 bases separating them. From germline, CDR1 is SGHAT and CDR2 FQNNGV. The CDR3 covers 15 residues. The CDR3 DNA is TGTGCCAGCAGCTTAGTTACAGGATTGGGCCCTGAAGCTTTCTTT. It is translated as CASSLVTGLGPEAFF.

The chain links TRBV19 to TRBJ2-5; TRBD2 agrees at 8 bases. Germline V CDR1 and CDR2: LNHDA, SQIVND (reference sequence). This CDR3 is built from 14 residues. Unmatched junction bases numbered 0, after V lost 1 base and J lost 2 bases. The CDR3 bases are TGTGCCAGTAGTATAGCGGGGGGGCAAGAGACCCAGTACTTC. It translates to CASSIAGGQETQYF.

This chain connects TRBV7-2 to TRBJ2-7, with 10 nucleotides matching TRBD2. This CDR3 comprises 18 residues. Trimming removed 1 base from V and 6 bases from J; junction bases left unmatched: 15. CDR1 is SGHTA, CDR2 FQGNSA, per germline. For the CDR3, the DNA is TGTGCCAGCAGCTTAGTTCCAGCGGGGGGGTATCGCGGTAGCGAGCAGTACTTC. This translates into CASSLVPAGGYRGSEQYF. The variable domain in full, completed from reference TRBV7-2 and TRBJ2-7, reads GAGVSQSPSNKVTEKGKDVELRCDPISGHTALYWYRQSLGQGLEFLIYFQGNSAPDKSGLPSDRFSAERTGGSVSTLTIQRTQQEDSAVYLCASSLVPAGGYRGSEQYFGPGTRLTVT.

The chain joins TRBV29-1 to TRBJ2-1; D is undetermined. Trimming pared 7 bases from V and 8 bases from J, leaving 9 bases between. Germline CDR1 SQVTM, CDR2 ANQGSEA. The CDR3 loop spans 10 amino acids. The CDR3 is CSALSDEQFF. The DNA for the CDR3 is TGCAGCGCCCTCAGCGATGAGCAGTTCTTC.

V is TRBV11-3 and J is TRBJ2-1; TRBD1 might be the D (5 bases). The CDR3 length is 15 residues. V shed 1 base and J shed 6 bases, with 13 bases lying between them. The germline V gene encodes CDR1 SGHNT and CDR2 YENEEA. The CDR3 sequence is CASSLGQGIINEQFF. Written as DNA, the CDR3 is TGTGCCAGCAGCTTAGGGCAGGGAATTATCAATGAGCAGTTCTTC.

The chain combines TRBV5-1 with TRBJ2-3; 12 bases align to TRBD2. Germline CDR1 SGHRS, CDR2 YFSETQ. This CDR3 has 19 residues. V gave up 4 bases and J gave up 5 bases; unmatched junction bases: 17. The CDR3 coding sequence is TGCGCCAGCAGCCCGCCCTCAGGACTAGCGGGATCTAGTCTAGATACGCAGTATTTT. Encoded protein: CASSPPSGLAGSSLDTQYF.

This chain links TRBV5-1 with TRBJ2-3; 7 nucleotides line up with TRBD2. Trimming cost V 3 bases and J 0 bases; bases outside gene matches: 7. CDR1 SGHRS and CDR2 YFSETQ come from the germline V gene. CDR3 length equals 16 residues. CDR3 bases: TGCGCCAGCAGCTGGGGGGAGGGCTCCAGCACAGATACGCAGTATTTT. Translated: CASSWGEGSSTDTQYF. Together with reference TRBV5-1 and TRBJ2-3, the CDR3 gives the full variable domain: KAGVTQTPRYLIKTRGQQVTLSCSPISGHRSVSWYQQTPGQGLQFLFEYFSETQRNKGNFPGRFSGRQFSNSRSEMNVSTLELGDSALYLCASSWGEGSSTDTQYFGPGTRLTVL.

The chain employs TRBV13 and TRBJ2-7, with TRBD2 identical over 10 bases. Germline V CDR1 and CDR2: PRHDT, FYEKMQ (reference sequence). The V and J ends lost 4 bases and 1 base, in that order; junction bases with no gene match: 1. This CDR3 has 14 residues. Written as DNA, the CDR3 is TGTGCCAGCAGCTCGGGACTAGCGTCCTACGAGCAGTACTTC. Its translation: CASSSGLASYEQYF.

The rearrangement joins TRBV9 to TRBJ2-1; 11 nucleotides align to TRBD2. Germline V gene data show CDR1 as SGDLS and CDR2 as YYNGEE. Trimming took 0 bases from V and 4 from J; bases not matched to a gene: 6. The CDR3 consists of 17 residues. CDR3 loop: CASSVGVAGGFYNEQFF. In nucleotides, the CDR3 is TGTGCCAGCAGCGTAGGAGTAGCGGGAGGGTTTTACAATGAGCAGTTCTTC.

The chain carries TRBV5-6 and TRBJ2-1, with a weak D call TRBD2 (6 bases). The germline V gene has CDR1 SGHDT and CDR2 YYEEEE. CDR3 size: 15 residues. The V end was cut by 4 bases, the J end by 2 bases, with 13 bases between. CDR3 sequence: CASSHPWGAYNEQFF. The DNA for the CDR3 is TGTGCCAGCAGCCATCCGTGGGGGGCCTACAATGAGCAGTTCTTC.

This chain joins TRBV13 and TRBJ2-7, with 8 bases aligning to TRBD2. CDR1 is PRHDT and CDR2 is FYEKMQ in the germline V gene (reference sequence). CDR3 length equals 14 residues. The V segment lost 1 base and the J segment 3 bases; nucleotides outside the gene matches: 2. Written as DNA, the CDR3 is TGTGCCAGCAGCTTAGCGGGGGGGGTCTACGAGCAGTACTTC. As protein: CASSLAGGVYEQYF.

This clone was counted once. The J gene is TRBJ1-3, the V gene TRBV9; TRBD1 aligns across 10 bases. There are 15 residues in the CDR3. With 3 bases clipped from V and 3 bases from J, the junction kept 3 bases outside the gene matches. Germline V gene data show CDR1 as SGDLS and CDR2 as YYNGEE. In nucleotides, the CDR3 is TGTGCCAGCAGCGCCGGGACAGGGGTTGGAAACACCATATATTTT. Translation gives CASSAGTGVGNTIYF.

The chain is built from TRBV27 and TRBJ2-1, with 12 bases fitting TRBD2. Germline V lookup: CDR1 MNHEY, CDR2 SMNVEV (reference sequence). The CDR3 is 15 amino acids. V lost 5 bases to trimming and J lost 7 bases; unmatched junction nucleotides: 6. The CDR3 loop is CASSQGLAGRNEQFF. In DNA, the CDR3 is TGTGCCAGCAGTCAAGGACTAGCGGGAAGGAATGAGCAGTTCTTC.

A single count supports this clone. The chain combines TRBV9 with TRBJ1-1, with a tentative D call TRBD1 (6 bases). CDR1 and CDR2 from the germline V gene are SGDLS and YYNGEE. The V end lost 0 bases, the J end lost 3 bases, and 12 bases lay between the germline ends. The CDR3 has 15 residues. The CDR3 nucleotides read TGTGCCAGCAGCGTAGTAGAGGGGGGGTACACTGAAGCTTTCTTT. Translated: CASSVVEGGYTEAFF.

The chain recombines TRBV9 with TRBJ2-7; 9 bases map to TRBD2. The CDR3 runs to 14 residues. Germline V gene data show CDR1 as SGDLS and CDR2 as YYNGEE. V lost 0 bases to trimming and J lost 3 bases; unmatched junction nucleotides: 1. The CDR3 DNA follows: TGTGCCAGCAGCGTAGGTAGCGGGAGCTACGAGCAGTACTTC. This sequence encodes CASSVGSGSYEQYF.

The chain carries TRBV7-8 and TRBJ2-3; 8 nucleotides line up with TRBD2. The CDR3 loop spans 16 amino acids. In germline, CDR1 is SGHVS, CDR2 FQNEAQ. Unmatched junction bases numbered 12, after V lost 4 bases and J lost 6 bases. CDR3 amino acids: CASSSSGGYVGDTQYF. The DNA for the CDR3 is TGTGCCAGCAGCTCCAGCGGGGGCTATGTGGGGGATACGCAGTATTTT.

V is TRBV2 and J is TRBJ2-7; D possibly corresponds to TRBD1 (5 bases). Between the trimmed V and J ends, which lost 11 bases and 0 bases, there was a span of 14 bases. The length of the CDR3 is 13 residues. CDR1 is SNHLY and CDR2 is FYNNEI in the germline V gene. The CDR3, as DNA: TGTGCCTGCGCAGGGCGCCCCTCCTACGAGCAGTACTTC. Its protein is CACAGRPSYEQYF.

Only one count was recorded for this clone. The chain recombines TRBV7-3 with TRBJ2-2; tentatively, D is TRBD1 (7 bases). This CDR3 is built from 14 residues. V was trimmed by 0 bases and J by 6 bases, leaving 8 bases between them. CDR1 is SGHTA, CDR2 FQGTGA, per germline. CDR3: CASSLTRGAGELFF. For the CDR3, the DNA is TGTGCCAGCAGCTTAACCAGGGGGGCCGGGGAGCTGTTTTTT.

The J gene is TRBJ2-2, the V gene TRBV12-5; D gene uncertain. Per the germline V gene, CDR1 is LGHNT and CDR2 is FRNRAP. The CDR3 has 14 residues. The germline V and J ends were trimmed by 1 base and 2 bases, with 5 bases remaining between them. CDR3 nucleotides: TGTGCTAGTGGTTTGGGACAAAACACCGGGGAGCTGTTTTTT. Translation gives CASGLGQNTGELFF.

The genes are TRBV10-2 and TRBJ2-7, with D unclear. This CDR3 contains 13 residues. Germline CDR1 is WSHSY and CDR2 is SAAADI. V shed 7 bases and J shed 0 bases, with 10 bases lying between them. In DNA form, the CDR3 reads TGCGCCAGCATCGACCTAGACTCCTACGAGCAGTACTTC. This codes for CASIDLDSYEQYF.

The V call is TRBV27, the J call TRBJ2-3; D not certain. The germline CDR1 and CDR2 sequences are MNHEY and SMNVEV (reference sequence). The V and J ends lost 3 bases and 0 bases respectively, with 10 bases between them. The CDR3 is 15 residues long. Here the CDR3 DNA reads TGTGCCAGCAGTTTTTTTTTCGGGAGCACAGATACGCAGTATTTT. This codes for CASSFFFGSTDTQYF.

The chain joins TRBV28 to TRBJ2-4; TRBD2 agrees at 10 bases. J gave up 2 bases and V 6 bases, and 7 bases lay outside the gene matches. Germline CDR1 reads MDHEN; CDR2 reads SYDVKM. CDR3 length: 16 amino acids. CDR3 nucleotides: TGTGCCAGCAGGGGTGCTAGCGGGAGCTCCAAAAACATTCAGTACTTC. Residues: CASRGASGSSKNIQYF.

The chain is built from TRBV4-1 and TRBJ2-7, with no clear D. With 0 bases removed from V and 6 bases from J, the gap between germline ends came to 6 bases. The CDR3 extends over 12 amino acids. Germline-derived CDR1 and CDR2 are MGHRA and YSYEKL. CDR3 loop: CASSQDPGEQYF. The CDR3 nucleotides read TGCGCCAGCAGCCAAGATCCGGGCGAGCAGTACTTC.

V is TRBV4-3 and J is TRBJ2-4, with D unresolved. This CDR3 region has 13 residues. V lost 0 bases and J 8 bases, leaving 8 bases between the germline ends. CDR1 is LGHNA and CDR2 is YSLEER in the germline V gene. Written as DNA, the CDR3 is TGCGCCAGCAGCCAAGATACGGTGGACATTCAGTACTTC. Its protein is CASSQDTVDIQYF.

This clone was observed once. This sequence joins TRBV10-3 and TRBJ1-3; 8 nucleotides agree with TRBD1. V was clipped by 0 bases and J by 4 bases; unmatched bases: 5. The CDR3 is 16 residues long. In germline, CDR1 is ENHRY, CDR2 SYGVKD. The DNA for the CDR3 is TGTGCCATCAGTGAGTCTAAGGACAGGGAAGGAAACACCATATATTTT. It encodes CAISESKDREGNTIYF.

The gene calls are TRBV7-2 and TRBJ2-7, with D possibly TRBD2 on 6 matching bases. CDR1 SGHTA and CDR2 FQGNSA come from the germline V gene. Trimming shortened V by 3 bases and J by 3 bases, and 12 bases separated the two germline ends. This CDR3 is built from 14 residues. DNA of the CDR3: TGTGCCAGCAGCTTTGGCGGGACCCGCTACGAGCAGTACTTC. This encodes CASSFGGTRYEQYF.

J is TRBJ2-5 and V is TRBV29-1, with 11 bases identical to TRBD2. TRBJ2-7 matches the DNA end more closely, so the J call is doubtful. The CDR3 totals 13 residues. Germline V gene lookup returns CDR1 SQVTM and CDR2 ANQGSEA. CDR3 sequence: CSVLSGGDYEQYF. DNA for the CDR3: TGCAGCGTCCTTAGCGGGGGGGACTACGAGCAGTACTTC.

This chain connects TRBV4-3 to TRBJ2-1; D not certain. The V gene's germline CDR1 is LGHNA and CDR2 YSLEER. Trimming removed 3 bases from V and 6 bases from J, with 12 bases in between. The length of the CDR3 is 14 residues. CDR3 region: CASSHSSVGNEQFF. CDR3 coding DNA: TGCGCCAGCAGCCATTCCAGCGTAGGCAATGAGCAGTTCTTC.